This T cell receptor (beta chain) appears in the sequencing data of a study of blood T cell repertoires in COVID-19. With V trimmed by 2 bases and J by 2 bases, 3 bases remained unmatched. Germline CDR1 reads SGHRS; CDR2 reads YFSETQ. The CDR3 contains 15 residues. Original handling: Nucleated cell number was recorded as an estimate derived from reference gene primer amplification. Using immunoSEQ multiplex PCR, the repertoire was profiled, and TCRdb retains in-frame clones only, with some absent. V, J and clone size are taken as reported in that table, and D and trimming were inferred from the DNA itself. The table includes over 70,000 clones, approximately 85% detected once.

The receptor was isolated from a man older than 75 with acute or convalescent COVID-19. Input material: peripheral blood. The rearrangement joins TRBV5-1 to TRBJ2-1; 8 nucleotides align to TRBD1. For the CDR3, the DNA is TGCGCCAGCAGCTTTAGGACAGGGACCTACAATGAGCAGTTCTTC. Protein product: CASSFRTGTYNEQFF.